The entry below describes one T cell receptor (beta chain). The CDR3 sequence is 17 residues long. Per the germline V gene, CDR1 is KGHSH and CDR2 is LQKENI. Trimming left V 2 bases short and J 6 bases short, with 22 bases between. Study processing details: Nucleated cell number was recorded as an estimate derived from reference gene primer amplification. TCRdb's table, derived via immunoSEQ multiplex PCR, lists solely in-frame clones and lacks some. For V, J and clone size, that table is used; D and trimming come from the DNA. The table has some 320,000 clones, around 84% seen once. The data originate from a study of blood T cell repertoires in COVID-19. Study summary: Samples of COVID-19 (acute and convalescent) were obtained from the United States, Italy and Spain.

Participants came from fewer than 25 US areas, aged roughly 18 to 95 years. Exposed enrollees had met someone with a PCR-confirmed or clinician-diagnosed COVID-19 case at some point within the 2 weeks before study entry. The TCR sequence derives from a woman aged 25-40 years who had been exposed to COVID-19. Material: PBMCs or T cells enriched from blood (not recorded which). The chain recombines TRBV18 with TRBJ1-1; maybe TRBD1 (6 bases). The CDR3 loop reads CASSPRRSTGLFAEAFF. The DNA of the CDR3 is TGTGCCAGCTCACCAAGGAGGTCAACAGGGCTTTTCGCTGAAGCTTTCTTT. Variable domain in full (rest from reference TRBV18 and TRBJ1-1): NAGVMQNPRHLVRRRGQEARLRCSPMKGHSHVYWYRQLPEEGLKFMVYLQKENIIDESGMPKERFSAEFPKEGPSILRIQQVVRGDSAAYFCASSPRRSTGLFAEAFFGQGTRLTVV.